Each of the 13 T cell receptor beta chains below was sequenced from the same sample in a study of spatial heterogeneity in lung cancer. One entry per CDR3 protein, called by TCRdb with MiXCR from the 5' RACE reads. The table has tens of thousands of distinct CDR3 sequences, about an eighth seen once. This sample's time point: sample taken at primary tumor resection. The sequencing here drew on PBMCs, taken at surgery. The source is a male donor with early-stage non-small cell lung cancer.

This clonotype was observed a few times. The CDR3 reads CASSAGPNQPQHF. The CDR3 bases are TGTGCCAGCAGCGCTGGGCCTAATCAGCCCCAGCATTTT. This chain connects TRBV9 to TRBJ1-5; D gene uncertain. Trimming cost V 3 bases and J 4 bases, with 8 bases left between them. From germline, CDR1 is SGDLS and CDR2 YYNGEE. This CDR3 contains 13 residues.

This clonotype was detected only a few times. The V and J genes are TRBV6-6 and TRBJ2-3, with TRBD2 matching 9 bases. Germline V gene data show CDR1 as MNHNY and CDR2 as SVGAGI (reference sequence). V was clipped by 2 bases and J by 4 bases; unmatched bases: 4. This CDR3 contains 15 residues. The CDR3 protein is CASSYRGRASDTQYF. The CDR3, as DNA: TGTGCCAGCAGTTACCGCGGGAGGGCCTCAGATACGCAGTATTTT.

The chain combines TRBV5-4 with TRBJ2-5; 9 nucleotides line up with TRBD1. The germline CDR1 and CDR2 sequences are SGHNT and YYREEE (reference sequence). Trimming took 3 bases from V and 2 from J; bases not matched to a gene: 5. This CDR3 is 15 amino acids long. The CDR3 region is CASSSGTGLQETQYF. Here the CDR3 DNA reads TGTGCCAGCAGCTCCGGGACAGGGCTTCAAGAGACCCAGTACTTC.

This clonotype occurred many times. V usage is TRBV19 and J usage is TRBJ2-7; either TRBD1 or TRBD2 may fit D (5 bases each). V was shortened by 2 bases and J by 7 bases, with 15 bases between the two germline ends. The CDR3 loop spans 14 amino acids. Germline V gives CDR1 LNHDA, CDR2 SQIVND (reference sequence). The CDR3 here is CASSIPILGGEQYF. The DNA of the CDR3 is TGTGCCAGTAGTATACCAATTCTTGGGGGTGAGCAGTACTTC.

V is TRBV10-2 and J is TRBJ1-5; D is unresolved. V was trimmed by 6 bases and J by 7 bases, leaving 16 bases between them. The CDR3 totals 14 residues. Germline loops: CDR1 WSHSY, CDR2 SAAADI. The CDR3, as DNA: TGCGCCAGCAGAGCGGATGTTAAGGCGCAGCCCCAGCATTTT. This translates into CASRADVKAQPQHF.

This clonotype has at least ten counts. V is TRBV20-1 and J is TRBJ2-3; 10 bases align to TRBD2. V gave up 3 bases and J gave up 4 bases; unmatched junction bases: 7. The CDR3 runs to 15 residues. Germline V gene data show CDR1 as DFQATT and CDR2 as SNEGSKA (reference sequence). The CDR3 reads CSASKASGSADTQYF. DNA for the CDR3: TGCAGTGCTAGTAAGGCTAGCGGGAGCGCAGATACGCAGTATTTT.

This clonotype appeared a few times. This chain's CDR3 is CASSEGNEQYF. In DNA form, the CDR3 reads TGTGCCAGCAGCGAGGGTAACGAGCAGTACTTC. This rearrangement joins TRBV12-3 or TRBV12-4 to TRBJ2-7; D possibly corresponds to TRBD2 (5 bases). The CDR3 has 11 residues. Trimming removed 6 bases at V and 5 bases at J, with 8 bases between.

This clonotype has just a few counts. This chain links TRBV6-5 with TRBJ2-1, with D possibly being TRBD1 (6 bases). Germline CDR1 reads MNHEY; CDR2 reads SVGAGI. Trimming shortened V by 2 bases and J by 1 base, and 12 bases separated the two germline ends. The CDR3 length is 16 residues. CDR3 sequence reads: CASSYRPTGSYNEQFF. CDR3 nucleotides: TGTGCCAGCAGTTACCGCCCTACAGGGTCCTACAATGAGCAGTTCTTC.

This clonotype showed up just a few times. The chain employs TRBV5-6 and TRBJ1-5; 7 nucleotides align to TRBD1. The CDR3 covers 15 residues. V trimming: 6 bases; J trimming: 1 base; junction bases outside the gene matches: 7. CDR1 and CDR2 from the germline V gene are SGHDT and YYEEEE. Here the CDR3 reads CASTRTGGSNQPQHF. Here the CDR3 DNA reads TGTGCCAGCACCCGGACAGGAGGAAGCAATCAGCCCCAGCATTTT.

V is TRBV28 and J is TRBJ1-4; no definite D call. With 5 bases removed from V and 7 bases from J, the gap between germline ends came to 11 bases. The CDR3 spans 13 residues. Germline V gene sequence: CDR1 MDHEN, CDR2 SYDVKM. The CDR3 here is CASSSYSGEKLFF. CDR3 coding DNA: TGTGCCAGCAGTAGCTACAGTGGTGAAAAACTGTTTTTT.

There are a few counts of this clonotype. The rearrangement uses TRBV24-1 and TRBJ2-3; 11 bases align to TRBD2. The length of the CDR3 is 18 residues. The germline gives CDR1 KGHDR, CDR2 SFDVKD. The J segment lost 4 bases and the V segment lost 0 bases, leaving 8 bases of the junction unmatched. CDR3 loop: CATSDLPSGGTGADTQYF. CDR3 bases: TGTGCCACCAGTGATTTGCCTAGCGGGGGGACTGGAGCAGATACGCAGTATTTT.

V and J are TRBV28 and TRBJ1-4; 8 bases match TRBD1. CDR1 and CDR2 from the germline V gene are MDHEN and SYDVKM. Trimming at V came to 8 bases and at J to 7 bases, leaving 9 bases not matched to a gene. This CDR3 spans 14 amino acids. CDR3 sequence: CASHSTGEGEKLFF. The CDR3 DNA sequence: TGTGCCAGCCATTCGACAGGGGAGGGTGAAAAACTGTTTTTT.

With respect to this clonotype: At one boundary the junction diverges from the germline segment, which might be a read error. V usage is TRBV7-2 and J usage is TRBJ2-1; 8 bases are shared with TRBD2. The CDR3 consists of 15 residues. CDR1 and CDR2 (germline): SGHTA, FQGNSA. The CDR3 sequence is CATSLSAGGNHEQFF. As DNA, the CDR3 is TGTGCCACCAGCCTATCCGCGGGGGGCAACCATGAGCAGTTCTTC.